This T cell receptor beta chain came from a study of human T cells and chemical hapten exposure. About the study: There were per-sample TCR yield variations, arising mainly from small pooled library volume differences. General observations from the study: The study found that DPC sensitization did not change TCRs above 1 in 1000 frequency.

RNA extraction used unfractionated whole blood as the source of total RNA. Germline V gene data show CDR1 as LNHDA and CDR2 as SQIVND (reference sequence). V gave up 4 bases and J gave up 6 bases, with 9 bases separating them. The CDR3 has 13 residues. In the case of this clonotype: Its target is not known.

Unique molecular identifiers were attached to individual cDNA molecules within the library. TCRdb itself ran the 5' RACE reads through MiXCR, one entry per CDR3 protein. The table lists 70,000 to 85,000 distinct CDR3 sequences, 15% to 20% of them singletons. This sequence originates from a female donor in good health. The gene calls are TRBV19 and TRBJ1-4, with no clear D. CDR3 sequence: CASSTVQDEKLFF. The CDR3, as DNA: TGTGCCAGTAGTACCGTCCAGGATGAAAAACTGTTTTTT.